Shown below are 7 T cell receptor beta chains from a single sample sequenced in a study of blood T cell repertoires in COVID-19. Produced via immunoSEQ multiplex PCR; TCRdb's table is partial and in-frame only. The sample consists of roughly 200,000 clones, roughly nine tenths of them appearing once. Input material: peripheral blood. These receptors all stem from a woman aged 45-65 years with COVID-19, enrolled during active disease.

V gene TRBV19 combines with J gene TRBJ2-3; D possibly corresponds to TRBD2 (6 bases). Germline V lookup: CDR1 LNHDA, CDR2 SQIVND (reference sequence). The CDR3 consists of 14 residues. The V end lost 10 bases, the J end lost 2 bases, and 16 bases lay between the germline ends. The CDR3 sequence: CATGSGGDTDTQYF. CDR3 in DNA: TGTGCCACCGGTTCCGGGGGAGACACAGATACGCAGTATTTT.

This clone showed up just a few times. V usage is TRBV6-2 or TRBV6-3 and J usage is TRBJ1-6; TRBD1 aligns across 9 bases. In germline, CDR1 is MNHEY, CDR2 SVGEGT. The junction had 9 bases not matched to a gene; V was cut back by 6 bases and J by 6 bases. The CDR3 is 16 residues long. The DNA for the CDR3 is TGTGCCAGCAGCCCACAGGGGGCCGGAGGTAATTCACCCCTCCACTTT. This encodes CASSPQGAGGNSPLHF.

This rearrangement joins TRBV28 to TRBJ2-5, with 8 bases identical to TRBD1. This CDR3 spans 13 amino acids. Germline CDR1 MDHEN, CDR2 SYDVKM. With 6 bases clipped from V and 5 bases from J, the junction kept 5 bases outside the gene matches. The DNA for the CDR3 is TGTGCCAGCAGGACAGGGGAAGGGGAGACCCAGTACTTC. Translated, it gives CASRTGEGETQYF.

The chain carries TRBV6-6 and TRBJ2-3; 7 bases map to TRBD2. The J segment lost 8 bases and the V segment lost 4 bases, leaving 6 bases of the junction unmatched. Germline V gives CDR1 MNHNY, CDR2 SVGAGI (reference sequence). This CDR3 spans 13 amino acids. In nucleotides, the CDR3 is TGTGCCAGCAGTTCCTGGGGGGGAGGTACGCAGTATTTT. Protein: CASSSWGGGTQYF.

CDR3 coding DNA: TGTGCCAGCAGCGCAGACCCGGACAGCTGGGACACTGAAGCTTTCTTT. It codes for CASSADPDSWDTEAFF. The chain carries TRBV7-2 and TRBJ1-1, with D perhaps matching TRBD1 (6 bases). Trimming took 5 bases from V and 3 from J, leaving 19 bases between them. The CDR3 has 16 residues. Germline V lookup: CDR1 SGHTA, CDR2 FQGNSA. Full variable domain (missing parts from reference TRBV7-2 and TRBJ1-1): GAGVSQSPSNKVTEKGKDVELRCDPISGHTALYWYRQSLGQGLEFLIYFQGNSAPDKSGLPSDRFSAERTGGSVSTLTIQRTQQEDSAVYLCASSADPDSWDTEAFFGQGTRLTVV.

The chain recombines TRBV18 with TRBJ1-4, with D possibly TRBD1 on 6 matching bases. The CDR3 extends over 19 amino acids. Trimming removed 4 bases at V and 0 bases at J, with 21 bases between. Germline values: CDR1 KGHSH, CDR2 LQKENI. The CDR3 loop is CASSRWITTTGTTNEKLFF. In DNA, the CDR3 is TGTGCCAGCTCACGCTGGATTACTACCACAGGGACAACTAATGAAAAACTGTTTTTT.

The chain recombines TRBV24-1 with TRBJ2-1, with 13 bases that match TRBD2. Germline-derived CDR1 and CDR2 are KGHDR and SFDVKD. J lost 9 bases, V lost 4 bases, and 5 bases had no gene match. This CDR3 is built from 15 residues. The CDR3, as DNA: TGTGCCACCAGTGACCGACTAGCGGGGGGTTTTGAGCAGTTCTTC. Amino acids: CATSDRLAGGFEQFF.